These 3 T cell receptor beta chains share one sample of origin, sequenced in a study of blood T cell repertoires in COVID-19. TCRdb keeps only in-frame clones here, not all; method: immunoSEQ multiplex PCR. The sample has around 180,000 clones; 70% to 90% are singletons. The material sequenced was peripheral blood. These receptor sequences come from a man in his fifties or sixties with acute or convalescent COVID-19.

V usage is TRBV7-2 and J usage is TRBJ1-2; D call uncertain. With 11 bases removed from V and 8 bases from J, the gap between germline ends came to 21 bases. Germline CDR1 is SGHTA and CDR2 is FQGNSA. The CDR3 has 13 amino acids. In nucleotides, the CDR3 is TGTGCCGGTTTCCGGGATTTTCGCATGGGCTACACCTTC. It is translated as CAGFRDFRMGYTF. Using reference TRBV7-2 and TRBJ1-2 for the parts outside the CDR3, the full variable domain is GAGVSQSPSNKVTEKGKDVELRCDPISGHTALYWYRQSLGQGLEFLIYFQGNSAPDKSGLPSDRFSAERTGGSVSTLTIQRTQQEDSAVYLCAGFRDFRMGYTFGSGTRLTVV.

With respect to this clone: One junction end does not reproduce the germline sequence, and a read error may be involved. The chain's CDR3 is CASSQDQFGTGPVF. CDR3 DNA: TGTGCCAGCAGCCAAGATCAGTTTGGGACAGGGCCTGTCTTC. The chain employs TRBV4-2 and TRBJ1-2; 9 bases are shared with TRBD1. This CDR3 is 14 amino acids long. The germline V gene encodes CDR1 LGHNA and CDR2 YNFKEQ.

The chain combines TRBV6-5 with TRBJ1-2; 8 nucleotides align to TRBD1. Trimming cost V 11 bases and J 4 bases; bases outside gene matches: 15. Germline lookup yields CDR1 MNHEY and CDR2 SVGAGI. There are 15 residues in the CDR3. The CDR3 DNA follows: TGTGCCCGCAAGGGGGGGCAGGGGGCGGGCTATGGCTACACCTTC. It encodes CARKGGQGAGYGYTF.